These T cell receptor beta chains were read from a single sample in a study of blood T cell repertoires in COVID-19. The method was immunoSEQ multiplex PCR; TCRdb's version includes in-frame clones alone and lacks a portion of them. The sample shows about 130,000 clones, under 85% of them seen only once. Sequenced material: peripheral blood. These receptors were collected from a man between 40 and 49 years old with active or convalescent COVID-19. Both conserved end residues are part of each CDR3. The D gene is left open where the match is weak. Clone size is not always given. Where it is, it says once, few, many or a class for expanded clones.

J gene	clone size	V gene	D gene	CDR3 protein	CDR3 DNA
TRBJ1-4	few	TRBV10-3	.	CAISKTGSTNEKLFF	TGTGCCATCAGCAAAACAGGGTCGACAAATGAAAAACTGTTTTTT
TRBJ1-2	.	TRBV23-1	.	CASGTTYGYTF	TGCGCCAGCGGGACAACCTATGGCTACACCTTC
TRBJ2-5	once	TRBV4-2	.	CASSPNGEAYGETQYF	TGTGCCAGCAGCCCTAACGGTGAGGCTTATGGGGAGACCCAGTACTTC
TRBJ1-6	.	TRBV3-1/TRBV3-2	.	CASTLRAGSRSPLHF	TGTGCCAGCACCTTAAGGGCAGGGTCAAGATCACCCCTCCACTTT
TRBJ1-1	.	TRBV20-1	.	CSASHSEAFF	TGCAGTGCTTCTCACTCTGAAGCTTTCTTT
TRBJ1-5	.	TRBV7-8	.	CASSSPGTDIFGNQPQHF	TGTGCCAGCAGCTCTCCCGGGACTGACATTTTCGGCAATCAGCCCCAGCATTTT
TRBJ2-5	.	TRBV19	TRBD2	CASSPTPAGVIQETQYF	TGTGCCAGTAGTCCAACACCCGCGGGGGTTATCCAAGAGACCCAGTACTTC
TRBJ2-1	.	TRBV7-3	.	CASSQGSVVGASIFF	TGTGCCAGCAGCCAGGGGTCGGTTGTGGGCGCGAGTATCTTCTTC
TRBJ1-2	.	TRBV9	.	CASSVDTEYGYTF	TGTGCCAGCAGCGTAGACACAGAATATGGCTACACCTTC
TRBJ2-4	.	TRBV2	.	CASRLTGIKNIQYF	TGTGCCAGCAGGCTAACAGGGATTAAAAACATTCAGTACTTC
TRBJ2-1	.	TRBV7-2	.	CASSPASGVYNEQFF	TGTGCCAGCAGCCCGGCCTCGGGGGTGTACAATGAGCAGTTCTTC
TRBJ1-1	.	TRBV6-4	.	CASSDLRGRYTEAFF	TGTGCCAGCAGTGACTTGCGGGGAAGGTACACTGAAGCTTTCTTT
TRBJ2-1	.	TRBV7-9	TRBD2	CASSLGLPYNEQFF	TGTGCCAGCAGCTTGGGACTACCATACAATGAGCAGTTCTTC
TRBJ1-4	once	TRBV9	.	CASTKQATTNEKLFF	TGTGCCAGCACAAAGCAGGCTACAACTAATGAAAAACTGTTTTTT
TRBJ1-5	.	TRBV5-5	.	CASSPTHSNQPQHF	TGTGCCAGCAGCCCCACACATAGCAATCAGCCCCAGCATTTT
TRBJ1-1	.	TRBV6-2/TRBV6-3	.	CASSDRAVGGTEAFF	TGTGCCAGCAGTGATCGAGCGGTGGGGGGCACTGAAGCTTTCTTT
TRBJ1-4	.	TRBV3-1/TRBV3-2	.	CASRVSGNEKLFF	TGTGCCAGCAGGGTTTCGGGAAATGAAAAACTGTTTTTT
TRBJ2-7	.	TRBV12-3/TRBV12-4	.	CASAEGRHEQYF	TGTGCCAGCGCCGAAGGGAGGCACGAGCAGTACTTC
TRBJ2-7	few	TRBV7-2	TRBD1	CASSQGTGGGEQYF	TGTGCCAGCAGCCAAGGGACAGGGGGCGGCGAGCAGTACTTC
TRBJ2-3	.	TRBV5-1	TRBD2	CASSLDSGGAQDTQYF	TGCGCCAGCAGCTTGGATAGCGGGGGGGCCCAAGATACGCAGTATTTT
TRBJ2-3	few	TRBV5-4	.	CASSLGEDTQYF	TGTGCCAGCAGCTTGGGGGAGGATACGCAGTATTTT
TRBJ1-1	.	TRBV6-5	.	CASSRLGGDTEAFF	TGTGCCAGCAGTAGACTAGGGGGGGATACTGAAGCTTTCTTT
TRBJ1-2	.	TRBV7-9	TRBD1	CASSRYSGTGERIHYGYTF	TGTGCCAGCAGCAGATACTCCGGGACAGGGGAACGAATACACTATGGCTACACCTTC
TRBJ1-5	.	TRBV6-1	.	CASSEGHRSNQPQHF	TGTGCCAGCAGTGAGGGGCACCGTAGCAATCAGCCCCAGCATTTT
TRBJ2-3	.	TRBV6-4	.	CASSDGHRTDTQYF	TGTGCCAGCAGTGACGGGCACAGAACAGATACGCAGTATTTT
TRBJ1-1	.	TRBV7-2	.	CASSLGGGSTEAFF	TGTGCCAGCAGCTTAGGAGGGGGTTCCACTGAAGCTTTCTTT
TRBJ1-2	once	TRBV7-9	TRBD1	CASSLEKGARGGYTF	TGTGCCAGCAGCTTGGAGAAGGGGGCGCGAGGTGGCTACACCTTC
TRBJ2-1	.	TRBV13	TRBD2	CASFRAGDAREQFF	TGTGCCAGCTTCAGAGCGGGGGACGCCAGGGAGCAGTTCTTC
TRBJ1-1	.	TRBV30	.	CASSNRAEAFF	TGTGCCAGCTCCAACAGGGCTGAAGCTTTCTTT